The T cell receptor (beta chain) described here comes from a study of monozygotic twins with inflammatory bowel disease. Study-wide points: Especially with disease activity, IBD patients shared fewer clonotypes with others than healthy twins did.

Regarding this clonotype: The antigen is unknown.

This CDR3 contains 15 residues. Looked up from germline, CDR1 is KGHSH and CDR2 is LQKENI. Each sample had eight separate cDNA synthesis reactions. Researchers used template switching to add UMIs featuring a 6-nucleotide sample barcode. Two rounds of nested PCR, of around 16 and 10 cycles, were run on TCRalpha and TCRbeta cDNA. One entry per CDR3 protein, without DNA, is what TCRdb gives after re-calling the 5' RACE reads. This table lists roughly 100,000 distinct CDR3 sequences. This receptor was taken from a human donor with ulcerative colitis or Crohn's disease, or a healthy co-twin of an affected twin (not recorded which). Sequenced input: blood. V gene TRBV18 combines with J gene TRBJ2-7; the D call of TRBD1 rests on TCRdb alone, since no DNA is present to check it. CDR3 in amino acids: CASSLNPGRNYEQYF.